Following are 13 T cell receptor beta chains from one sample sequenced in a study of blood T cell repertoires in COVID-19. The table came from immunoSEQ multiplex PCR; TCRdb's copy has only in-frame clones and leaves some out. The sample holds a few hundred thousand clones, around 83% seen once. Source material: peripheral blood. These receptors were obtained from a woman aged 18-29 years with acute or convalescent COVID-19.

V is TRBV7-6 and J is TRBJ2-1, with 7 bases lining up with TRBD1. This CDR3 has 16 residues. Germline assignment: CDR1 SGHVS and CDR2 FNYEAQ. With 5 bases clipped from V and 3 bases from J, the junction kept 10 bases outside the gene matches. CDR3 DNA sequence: TGTGCCAGCAGCCCCCAGGGGGAGAGCCTCTACAATGAGCAGTTCTTC. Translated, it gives CASSPQGESLYNEQFF. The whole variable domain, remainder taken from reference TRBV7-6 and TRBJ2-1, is GAGVSQSPRYKVTKRGQDVALRCDPISGHVSLYWYRQALGQGPEFLTYFNYEAQQDKSGLPNDRFSAERPEGSISTLTIQRTEQRDSAMYRCASSPQGESLYNEQFFGPGTRLTVL.

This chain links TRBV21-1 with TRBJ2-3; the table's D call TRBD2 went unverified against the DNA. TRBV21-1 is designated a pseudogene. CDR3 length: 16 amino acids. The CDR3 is CASSKVSSALIKTQYF. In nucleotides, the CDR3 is TGTGCCAGCAGCAAAGTTTCCAGCGCCTTAATTAAAACGCAGTATTTT.

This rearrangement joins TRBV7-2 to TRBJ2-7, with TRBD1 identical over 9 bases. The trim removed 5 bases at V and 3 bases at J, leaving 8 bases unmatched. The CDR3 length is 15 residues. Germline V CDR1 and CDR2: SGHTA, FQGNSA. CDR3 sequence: CASSPPGTGLYEQYF. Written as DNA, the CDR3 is TGTGCCAGCAGCCCCCCCGGGACAGGGCTCTACGAGCAGTACTTC.

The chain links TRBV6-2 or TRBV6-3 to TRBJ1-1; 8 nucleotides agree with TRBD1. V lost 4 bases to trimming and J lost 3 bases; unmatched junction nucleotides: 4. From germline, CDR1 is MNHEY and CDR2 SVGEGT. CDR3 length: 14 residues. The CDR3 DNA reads TGTGCCAGCAGTTCAGGGGGCAGCGACACTGAAGCTTTCTTT. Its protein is CASSSGGSDTEAFF.

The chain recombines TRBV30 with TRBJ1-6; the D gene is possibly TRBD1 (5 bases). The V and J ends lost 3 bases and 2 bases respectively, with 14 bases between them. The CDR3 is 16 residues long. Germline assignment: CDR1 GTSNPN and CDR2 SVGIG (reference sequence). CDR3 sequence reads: CAWSPDRTTYNSPLHF. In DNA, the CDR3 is TGTGCCTGGAGCCCCGACAGAACCACCTATAATTCACCCCTCCACTTT.

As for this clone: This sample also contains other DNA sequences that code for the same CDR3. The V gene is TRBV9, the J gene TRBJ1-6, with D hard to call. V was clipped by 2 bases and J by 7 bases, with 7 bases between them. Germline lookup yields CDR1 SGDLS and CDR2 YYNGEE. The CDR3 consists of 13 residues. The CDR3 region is CASSVTGNSPLHF. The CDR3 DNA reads TGTGCCAGCAGCGTGACTGGAAATTCACCCCTCCACTTT.

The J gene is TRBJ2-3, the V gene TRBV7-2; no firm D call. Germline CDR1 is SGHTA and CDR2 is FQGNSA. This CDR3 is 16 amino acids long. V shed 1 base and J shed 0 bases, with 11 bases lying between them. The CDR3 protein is CASSLGGYPSTDTQYF. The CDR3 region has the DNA TGTGCCAGCAGCTTAGGCGGATATCCTAGCACAGATACGCAGTATTTT.

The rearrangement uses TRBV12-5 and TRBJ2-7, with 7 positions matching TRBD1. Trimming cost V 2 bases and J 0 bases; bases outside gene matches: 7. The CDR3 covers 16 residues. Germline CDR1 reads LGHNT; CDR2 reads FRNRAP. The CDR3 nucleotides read TGTGCTAGTGGTTTGCCTCGACAGGGCTTCTCCTACGAGCAGTACTTC. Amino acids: CASGLPRQGFSYEQYF. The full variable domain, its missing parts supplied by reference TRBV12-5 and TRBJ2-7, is DARVTQTPRHKVTEMGQEVTMRCQPILGHNTVFWYRQTMMQGLELLAYFRNRAPLDDSGMPKDRFSAEMPDATLATLKIQPSEPRDSAVYFCASGLPRQGFSYEQYFGPGTRLTVT.

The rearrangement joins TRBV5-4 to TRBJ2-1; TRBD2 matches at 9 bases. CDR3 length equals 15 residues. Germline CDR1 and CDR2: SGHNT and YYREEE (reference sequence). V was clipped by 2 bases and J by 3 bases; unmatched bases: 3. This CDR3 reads CASSFGGRGYNEQFF. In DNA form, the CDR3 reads TGTGCCAGCAGCTTTGGCGGGAGGGGCTACAATGAGCAGTTCTTC.

For the CDR3, the DNA is TGCAGTGCTAGTGGTCTCAGGGGGGAAAAGGGCGAGCAGTACTTC. Its protein product is CSASGLRGEKGEQYF. The rearrangement uses TRBV20-1 and TRBJ2-7; tentatively, D is TRBD1 (7 bases). V dropped 3 bases and J dropped 6 bases, with 21 bases sitting between them. CDR1 and CDR2 (germline): DFQATT, SNEGSKA (reference sequence). The CDR3 sequence is 15 residues long.

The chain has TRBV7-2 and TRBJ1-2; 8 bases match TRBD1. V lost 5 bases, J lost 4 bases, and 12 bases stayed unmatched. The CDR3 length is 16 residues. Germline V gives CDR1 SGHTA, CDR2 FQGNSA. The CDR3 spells CASSIKPDGTGYGYTF. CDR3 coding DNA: TGTGCCAGCAGCATTAAGCCCGACGGGACAGGCTATGGCTACACCTTC. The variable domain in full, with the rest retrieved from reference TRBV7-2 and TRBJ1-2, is GAGVSQSPSNKVTEKGKDVELRCDPISGHTALYWYRQSLGQGLEFLIYFQGNSAPDKSGLPSDRFSAERTGGSVSTLTIQRTQQEDSAVYLCASSIKPDGTGYGYTFGSGTRLTVV.

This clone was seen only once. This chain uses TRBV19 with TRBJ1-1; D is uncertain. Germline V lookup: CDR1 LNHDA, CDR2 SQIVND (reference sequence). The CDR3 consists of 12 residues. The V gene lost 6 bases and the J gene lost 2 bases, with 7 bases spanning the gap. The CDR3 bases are TGTGCCAGTAGCCGGGGAAACACTGAAGCTTTCTTT. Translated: CASSRGNTEAFF. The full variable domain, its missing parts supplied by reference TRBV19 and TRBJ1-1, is DGGITQSPKYLFRKEGQNVTLSCEQNLNHDAMYWYRQDPGQGLRLIYYSQIVNDFQKGDIAEGYSVSREKKESFPLTVTSAQKNPTAFYLCASSRGNTEAFFGQGTRLTVV.

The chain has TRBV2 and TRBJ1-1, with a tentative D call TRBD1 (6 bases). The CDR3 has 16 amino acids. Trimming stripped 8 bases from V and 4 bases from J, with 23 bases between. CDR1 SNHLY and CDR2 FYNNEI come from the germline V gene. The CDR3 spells CASSPLPGEESTEAFF. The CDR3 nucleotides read TGTGCCAGCTCCCCTTTACCAGGGGAAGAGAGCACTGAAGCTTTCTTT. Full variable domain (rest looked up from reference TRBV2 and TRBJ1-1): EPEVTQTPSHQVTQMGQEVILRCVPISNHLYFYWYRQILGQKVEFLVSFYNNEISEKSEIFDDQFSVERPDGSNFTLKIRSTKLEDSAMYFCASSPLPGEESTEAFFGQGTRLTVV.